This TCR beta chain was identified during a study of blood T cell repertoires in COVID-19 (dated by TCRdb to 2018 to 2020). In terms of the full investigation: Collaborator samples came from the United States, Italy and Spain and covered acute and convalescent phases of COVID-19. The material from the prospective study consisted of cDNA or gDNA derived from T cells, B-cell-depleted T cells, or PBMCs. Deeply sampled blood TCRbeta repertoires from subjects exposed to, actively infected with, or recovered from COVID-19 were included in the dataset. The repertoires were released in a freely available public database intended as a resource for research on the immune response to SARS-CoV-2. The samples were drawn from two sources: the first 160 participants of the ongoing ImmuneRACE study, and 1,254 subjects contributed by 6 global collaborators. A de-identified subject ID, COVID-19 status, age in years and sex were almost always included in the sample metadata. Where HLA class I and class II types were available, the types were taken from metadata supplied by the sample provider, not from assay-based typing. General study outcomes and caveats: The amount of clinical and demographic metadata varied by source and participant and was provided uncurated.

Whole blood was collected in K2EDTA tubes by collaborating institutions according to the institutions' own protocols. For TCRbeta analysis, collaborators shipped samples as frozen whole blood, isolated PBMCs, or DNA extracted from either of those sample types. TCRbeta CDR3 regions were amplified from genomic DNA using the immunoSEQ Assay, a bias-controlled multiplex PCR. As for the original processing: Nucleated cell counts per sample were estimated from amplification of reference gene primers within the assay. To quantify the absolute abundance of each unique TCRbeta CDR3 rearrangement, sequence reads were collapsed and filtered. Productive Simpson clonality was computed per sample as the square root of Simpson's diversity index over productive rearrangements. TCRdb stores this immuneACCESS table with in-frame sequences only. Part of the clones is absent; in the studies checked, under half of the shortfall reflects unresolved V genes, and no reason is known for the rest. The DNA gave D and trimming, while V, J and clone size come from that table. Recorded for this sample are tens of thousands of clones; approximately 80% of them occurred a single time. The top ten clonotypes cover about 9.3% of the sample.

After removal of 0 bases from V and 0 bases from J, the junction retains 2 bases not matched to a gene. The germline V gene specifies SGHRS as CDR1 and YFSETQ as CDR2. The CDR3 has 15 amino acids, counting the end cysteine and phenylalanine. Solely the CDR3 DNA is kept, with 45 bases framed from the first base. This clone was recorded once. The clone's antigen remains unknown. Base quality data are lacking; no much larger clone is found one base away. The receptor was derived from a woman between 65 and 79 years old with acute or convalescent COVID-19. The sequenced material came from peripheral blood. The V gene is TRBV5-1 and the J gene is TRBJ2-7; 8 of the junction bases match TRBD1. The CDR3 amino acid sequence is: CASSLEGQVSYEQYF. The DNA is as follows: TGCGCCAGCAGCTTGGAGGGACAGGTCTCCTACGAGCAGTACTTC.